The T cell receptor (beta chain) described here comes from a study of PD-1 blockade in mismatch repair-deficient tumors. Study-wide findings and caveats: After pembrolizumab, tumor-resident clones rose rapidly, then generally contracted before radiologic responses.

The V gene's germline CDR1 is DFQATT and CDR2 SNEGSKA (reference sequence). The V gene lost 3 bases and the J gene lost 5 bases, with 6 bases spanning the gap. CDR3 length equals 11 residues. Clones were read by immunoSEQ multiplex PCR, and TCRdb kept only the in-frame ones, dropping some. This sample yields roughly 120,000 clones, of which almost 90% are seen a single time; about 10% belongs to the top ten. About this clone: Its specificity is not known.

TCRs were sequenced from a few patients responding to pembrolizumab. This receptor was obtained from an adult with mismatch repair-deficient cancer. V is TRBV20-1 and J is TRBJ2-3; D remains ambiguous. The sequencing used peripheral blood, collected 72 weeks after starting pembrolizumab. The CDR3 nucleotides are TGCAGTGCTAGGTTTGGAGATACGCAGTATTTT. This encodes CSARFGDTQYF.